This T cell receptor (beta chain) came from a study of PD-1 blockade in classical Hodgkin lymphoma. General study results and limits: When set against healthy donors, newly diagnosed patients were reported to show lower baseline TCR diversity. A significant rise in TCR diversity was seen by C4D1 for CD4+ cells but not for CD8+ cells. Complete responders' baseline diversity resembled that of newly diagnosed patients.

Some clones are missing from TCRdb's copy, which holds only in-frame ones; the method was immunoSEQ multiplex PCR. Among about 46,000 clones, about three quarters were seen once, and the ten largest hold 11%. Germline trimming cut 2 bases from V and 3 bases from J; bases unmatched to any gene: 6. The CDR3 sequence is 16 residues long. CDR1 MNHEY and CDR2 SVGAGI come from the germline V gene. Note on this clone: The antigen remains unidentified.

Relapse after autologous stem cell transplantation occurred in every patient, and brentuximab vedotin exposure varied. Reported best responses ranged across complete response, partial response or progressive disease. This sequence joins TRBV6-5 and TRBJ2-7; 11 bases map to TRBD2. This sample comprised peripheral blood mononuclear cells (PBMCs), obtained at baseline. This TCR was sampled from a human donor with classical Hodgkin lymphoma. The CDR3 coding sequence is TGTGCCAGCAGTTACGGTAGCGGGGGGGCCGGCTACGAGCAGTACTTC. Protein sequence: CASSYGSGGAGYEQYF.